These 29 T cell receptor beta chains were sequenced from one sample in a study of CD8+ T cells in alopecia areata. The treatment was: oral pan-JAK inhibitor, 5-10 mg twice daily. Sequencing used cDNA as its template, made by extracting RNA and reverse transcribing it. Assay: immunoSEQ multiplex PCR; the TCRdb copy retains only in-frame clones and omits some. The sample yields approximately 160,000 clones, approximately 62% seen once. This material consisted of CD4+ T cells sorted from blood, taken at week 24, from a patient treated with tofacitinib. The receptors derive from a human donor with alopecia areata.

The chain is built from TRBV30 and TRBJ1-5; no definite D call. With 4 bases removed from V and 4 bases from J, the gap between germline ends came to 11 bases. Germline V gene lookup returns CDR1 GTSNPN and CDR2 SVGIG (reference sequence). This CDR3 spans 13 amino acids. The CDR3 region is CAWTDANNQPQHF. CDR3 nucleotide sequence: TGTGCCTGGACAGATGCAAATAATCAGCCCCAGCATTTT. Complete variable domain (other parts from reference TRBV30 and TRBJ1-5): SQTIHQWPATLVQPVGSPLSLECTVEGTSNPNLYWYRQAAGRGLQLLFYSVGIGQISSEVPQNLSASRPQDRQFILSSKKLLLSDSGFYLCAWTDANNQPQHFGDGTRLSIL.

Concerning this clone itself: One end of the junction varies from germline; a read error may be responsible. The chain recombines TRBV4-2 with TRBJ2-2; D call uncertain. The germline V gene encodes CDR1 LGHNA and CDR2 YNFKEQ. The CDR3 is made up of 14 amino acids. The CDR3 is CASSQDSHTGELFF. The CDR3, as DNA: TGTGCCAGTAGCCAAGATAGCCACACCGGGGAGCTGTTTTTT.

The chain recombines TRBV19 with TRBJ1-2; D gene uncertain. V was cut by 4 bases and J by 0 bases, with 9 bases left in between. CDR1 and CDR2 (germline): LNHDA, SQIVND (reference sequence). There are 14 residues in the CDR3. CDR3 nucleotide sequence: TGTGCCAGTAGTAGGGCAGGAGCTAACTATGGCTACACCTTC. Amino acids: CASSRAGANYGYTF.

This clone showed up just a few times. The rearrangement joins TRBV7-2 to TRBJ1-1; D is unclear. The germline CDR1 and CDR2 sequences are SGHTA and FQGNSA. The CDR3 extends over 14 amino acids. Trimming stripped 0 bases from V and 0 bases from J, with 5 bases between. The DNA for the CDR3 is TGTGCCAGCAGCTTAGCTTATATGAACACTGAAGCTTTCTTT. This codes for CASSLAYMNTEAFF. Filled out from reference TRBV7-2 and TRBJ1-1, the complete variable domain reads GAGVSQSPSNKVTEKGKDVELRCDPISGHTALYWYRQSLGQGLEFLIYFQGNSAPDKSGLPSDRFSAERTGGSVSTLTIQRTQQEDSAVYLCASSLAYMNTEAFFGQGTRLTVV.

The CDR3 nucleotides are TGCGCCAGCAGCTTGGTCCAGGGACCACGGACCGGGGAGCTGTTTTTT. This sequence encodes CASSLVQGPRTGELFF. This chain connects TRBV5-1 to TRBJ2-2, with D perhaps TRBD1 or TRBD2 (5 bases each). Trimming pared 0 bases from V and 5 bases from J, leaving 14 bases between. This CDR3 comprises 16 residues. CDR1 and CDR2 from the germline V gene are SGHRS and YFSETQ.

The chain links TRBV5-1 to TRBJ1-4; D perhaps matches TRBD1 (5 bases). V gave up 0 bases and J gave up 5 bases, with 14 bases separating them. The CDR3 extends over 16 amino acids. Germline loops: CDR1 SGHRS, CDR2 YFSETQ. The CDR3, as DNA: TGCGCCAGCAGCTTGGATTATGGGGCTCTAAATGAAAAACTGTTTTTT. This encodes CASSLDYGALNEKLFF.

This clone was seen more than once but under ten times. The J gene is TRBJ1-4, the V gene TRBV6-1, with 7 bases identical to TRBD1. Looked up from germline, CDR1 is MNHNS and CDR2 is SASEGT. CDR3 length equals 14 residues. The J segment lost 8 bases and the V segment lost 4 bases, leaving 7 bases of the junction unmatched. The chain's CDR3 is CASSADRAKEKLFF. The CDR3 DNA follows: TGTGCCAGCAGTGCAGACAGGGCGAAGGAAAAACTGTTTTTT.

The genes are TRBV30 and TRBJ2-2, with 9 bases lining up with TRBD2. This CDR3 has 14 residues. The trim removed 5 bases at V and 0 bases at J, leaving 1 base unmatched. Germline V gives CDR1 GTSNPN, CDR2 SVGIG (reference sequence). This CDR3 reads CAWERGANTGELFF. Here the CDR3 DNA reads TGTGCCTGGGAGCGGGGGGCGAACACCGGGGAGCTGTTTTTT.

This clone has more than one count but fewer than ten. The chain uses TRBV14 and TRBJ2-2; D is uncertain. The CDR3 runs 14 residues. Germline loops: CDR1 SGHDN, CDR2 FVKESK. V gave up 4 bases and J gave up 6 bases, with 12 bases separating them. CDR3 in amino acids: CASSLGTNAGELFF. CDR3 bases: TGTGCCAGCAGCCTCGGAACAAACGCCGGGGAGCTGTTTTTT.

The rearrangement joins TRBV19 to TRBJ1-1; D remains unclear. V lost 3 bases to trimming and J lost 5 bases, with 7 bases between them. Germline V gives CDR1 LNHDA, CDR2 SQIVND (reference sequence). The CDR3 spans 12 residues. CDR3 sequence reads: CASSMSGTEAFF. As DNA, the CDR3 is TGTGCCAGTAGTATGTCGGGGACTGAAGCTTTCTTT. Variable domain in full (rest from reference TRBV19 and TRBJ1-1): DGGITQSPKYLFRKEGQNVTLSCEQNLNHDAMYWYRQDPGQGLRLIYYSQIVNDFQKGDIAEGYSVSREKKESFPLTVTSAQKNPTAFYLCASSMSGTEAFFGQGTRLTVV.

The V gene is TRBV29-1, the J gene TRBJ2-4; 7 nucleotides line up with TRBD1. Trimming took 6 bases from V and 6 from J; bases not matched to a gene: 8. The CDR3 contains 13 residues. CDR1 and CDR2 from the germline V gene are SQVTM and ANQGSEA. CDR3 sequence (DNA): TGCAGCGTCGGGACAGCCATCGGAAACATTCAGTACTTC. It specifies CSVGTAIGNIQYF.

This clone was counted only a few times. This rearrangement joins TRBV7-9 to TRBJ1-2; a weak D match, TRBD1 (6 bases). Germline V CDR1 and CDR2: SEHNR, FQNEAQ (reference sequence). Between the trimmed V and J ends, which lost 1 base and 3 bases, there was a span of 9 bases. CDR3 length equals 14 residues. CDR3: CASSLEDRYYGYTF. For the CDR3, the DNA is TGTGCCAGCAGCTTAGAGGACAGATACTATGGCTACACCTTC.

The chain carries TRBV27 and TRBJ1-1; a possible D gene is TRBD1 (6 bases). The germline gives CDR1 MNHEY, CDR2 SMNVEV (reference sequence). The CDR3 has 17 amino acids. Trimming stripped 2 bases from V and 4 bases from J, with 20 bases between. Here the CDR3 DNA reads TGTGCCAGCAGTTTAAGCCACAGGGAAAGGCCCTTCACTGAAGCTTTCTTT. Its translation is CASSLSHRERPFTEAFF.

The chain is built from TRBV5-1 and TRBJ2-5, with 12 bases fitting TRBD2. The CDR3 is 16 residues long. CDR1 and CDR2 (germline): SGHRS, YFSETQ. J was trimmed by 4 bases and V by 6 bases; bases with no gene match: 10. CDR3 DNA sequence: TGCGCCAGCAAGAATCTCGGACTAGCGGGGAGAGAGACCCAGTACTTC. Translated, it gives CASKNLGLAGRETQYF.

CDR3 protein: CASRQYPGLAGEDTQYF. In nucleotides, the CDR3 is TGTGCCAGCAGACAATACCCAGGACTAGCGGGGGAGGATACGCAGTATTTT. The chain joins TRBV7-9 to TRBJ2-3, with 13 bases matching TRBD2. The CDR3 sequence is 17 residues long. CDR1 and CDR2 from the germline V gene are SEHNR and FQNEAQ (reference sequence). Losses at the gene ends were 6 bases for V and 6 bases for J; bases not matched to a gene: 12.

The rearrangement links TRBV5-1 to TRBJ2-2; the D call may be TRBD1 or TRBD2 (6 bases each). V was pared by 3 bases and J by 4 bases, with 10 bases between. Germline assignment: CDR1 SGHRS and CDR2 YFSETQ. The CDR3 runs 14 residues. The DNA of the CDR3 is TGCGCCAGCAGCTCAAGGGGGGCCACCGGGGAGCTGTTTTTT. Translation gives CASSSRGATGELFF.

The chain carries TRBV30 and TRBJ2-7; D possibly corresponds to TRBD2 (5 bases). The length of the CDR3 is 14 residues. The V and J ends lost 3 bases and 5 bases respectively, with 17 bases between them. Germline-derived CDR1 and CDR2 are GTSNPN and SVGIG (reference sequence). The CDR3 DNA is TGTGCCTGGAGCCCCGGGGAATCGAGGGACGAGCAGTACTTC. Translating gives CAWSPGESRDEQYF.

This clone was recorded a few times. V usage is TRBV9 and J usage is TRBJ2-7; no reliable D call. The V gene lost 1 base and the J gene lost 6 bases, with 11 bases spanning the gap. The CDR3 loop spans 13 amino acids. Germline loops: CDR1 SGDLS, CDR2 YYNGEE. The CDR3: CASSVSPPREQYF. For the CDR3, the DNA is TGTGCCAGCAGCGTATCCCCCCCCCGCGAGCAGTACTTC.

CDR3 region: CATQDRSSYEQYF. CDR3 nucleotide sequence: TGTGCCACCCAGGACAGGAGCTCCTACGAGCAGTACTTC. The chain couples TRBV5-6 to TRBJ2-7; 7 bases are shared with TRBD1. The CDR3 has 13 residues. Germline CDR1 SGHDT, CDR2 YYEEEE. V gave up 9 bases and J gave up 0 bases; unmatched junction bases: 6.

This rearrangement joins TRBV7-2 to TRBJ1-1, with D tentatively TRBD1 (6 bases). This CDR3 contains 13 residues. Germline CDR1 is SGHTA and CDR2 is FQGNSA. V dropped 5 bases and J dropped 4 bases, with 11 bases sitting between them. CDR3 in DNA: TGTGCCAGCAGCCGTCGGGGGCGCACTGAAGCTTTCTTT. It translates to CASSRRGRTEAFF.

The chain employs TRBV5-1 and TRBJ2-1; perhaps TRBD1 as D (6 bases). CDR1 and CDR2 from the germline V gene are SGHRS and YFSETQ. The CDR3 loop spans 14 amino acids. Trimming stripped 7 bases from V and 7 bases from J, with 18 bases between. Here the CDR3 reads CASLASGDANEQFF. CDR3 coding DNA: TGCGCCAGCCTTGCCTCAGGGGATGCGAATGAGCAGTTCTTC.

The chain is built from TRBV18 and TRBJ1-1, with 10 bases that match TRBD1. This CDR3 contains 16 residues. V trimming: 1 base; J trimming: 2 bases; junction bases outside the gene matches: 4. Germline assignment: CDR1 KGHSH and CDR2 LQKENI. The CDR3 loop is CASSPQVTGGNTEAFF. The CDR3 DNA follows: TGTGCCAGCTCACCACAGGTGACAGGGGGCAACACTGAAGCTTTCTTT.

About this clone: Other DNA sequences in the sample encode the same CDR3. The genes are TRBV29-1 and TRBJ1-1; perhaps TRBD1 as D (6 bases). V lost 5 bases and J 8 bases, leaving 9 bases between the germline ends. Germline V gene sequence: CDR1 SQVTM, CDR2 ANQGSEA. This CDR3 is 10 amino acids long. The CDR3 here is CSVRTAEAFF. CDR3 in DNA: TGCAGCGTTCGGACAGCAGAAGCTTTCTTT.

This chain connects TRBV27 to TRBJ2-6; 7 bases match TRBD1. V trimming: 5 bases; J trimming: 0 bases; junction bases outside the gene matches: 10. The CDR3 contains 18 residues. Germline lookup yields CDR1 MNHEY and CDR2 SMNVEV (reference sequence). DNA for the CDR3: TGTGCCAGCAGTCCGACCGGGACAGCCAACTCTGGGGCCAACGTCCTGACTTTC. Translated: CASSPTGTANSGANVLTF.

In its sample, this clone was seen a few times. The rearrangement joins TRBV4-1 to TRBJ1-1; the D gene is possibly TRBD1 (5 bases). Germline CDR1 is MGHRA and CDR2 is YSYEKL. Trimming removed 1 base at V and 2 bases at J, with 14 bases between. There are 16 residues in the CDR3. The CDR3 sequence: CASSQVRGRGNTEAFF. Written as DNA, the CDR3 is TGCGCCAGCAGCCAAGTGCGGGGTAGGGGAAACACTGAAGCTTTCTTT.

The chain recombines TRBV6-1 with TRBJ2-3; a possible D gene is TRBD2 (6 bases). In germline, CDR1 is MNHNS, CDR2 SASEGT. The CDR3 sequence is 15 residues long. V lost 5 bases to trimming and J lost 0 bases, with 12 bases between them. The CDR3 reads CASSKSGFSTDTQYF. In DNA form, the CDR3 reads TGTGCCAGCAGTAAGAGCGGGTTTAGCACAGATACGCAGTATTTT.

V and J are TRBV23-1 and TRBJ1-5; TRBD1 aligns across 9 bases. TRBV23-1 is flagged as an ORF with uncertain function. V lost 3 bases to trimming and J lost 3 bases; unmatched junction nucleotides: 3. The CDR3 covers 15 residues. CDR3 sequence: CASSHTGGDNQPQHF. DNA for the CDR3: TGCGCCAGCAGTCATACAGGGGGCGACAATCAGCCCCAGCATTTT.

CDR3 bases: TGTGCCAGCAGCCAAGTTGGGCCTCTAGTGGGATATGCTTTCTTT. This encodes CASSQVGPLVGYAFF. The chain combines TRBV4-2 with TRBJ1-1; D gene uncertain. V was cut by 1 base and J by 11 bases, with 20 bases left in between. The CDR3 contains 15 residues. CDR1 is LGHNA and CDR2 is YNFKEQ in the germline V gene.

The CDR3 loop reads CSVRTGDYEQYF. For the CDR3, the DNA is TGCAGCGTTCGGACAGGGGATTACGAGCAGTACTTC. The chain has TRBV29-1 and TRBJ2-7; 9 bases align to TRBD1. The germline CDR1 and CDR2 sequences are SQVTM and ANQGSEA. CDR3 length equals 12 residues. With V trimmed by 5 bases and J by 4 bases, 3 bases remained unmatched.